This TCR beta chain was found in a study of CD4 T cells in relation to SARS-CoV-2 and coronaviruses. Comment on this clone: Its cognate antigen is unknown.

Before the COVID-19 pandemic, during about 2011-2019, CD4+ T cells were taken from unexposed donors. CD4+ T cells were isolated from the cells after around 10 days of culture. Using immunoSEQ multiplex PCR, the repertoire was profiled, and TCRdb retains in-frame clones only, with some absent. There are 30,000 or so clones in the sample; 72% occur only once, and 12% lies in the top ten. V trimming: 4 bases; J trimming: 6 bases; junction bases outside the gene matches: 8. The CDR3 is 16 residues long. Germline CDR1 is SGHRS and CDR2 is YFSETQ. The source material was CD4+ T cells from PBMCs, cultured in vitro. This receptor was taken from a human donor in good health. The chain uses TRBV5-1 and TRBJ2-3; 13 nucleotides align to TRBD2. The CDR3 spells CASSPGTSGVPDTQYF. The CDR3 DNA reads TGCGCCAGCAGCCCCGGGACTAGCGGGGTCCCCGATACGCAGTATTTT. Looking up the rest from reference TRBV5-1 and TRBJ2-3 gives the full variable domain: KAGVTQTPRYLIKTRGQQVTLSCSPISGHRSVSWYQQTPGQGLQFLFEYFSETQRNKGNFPGRFSGRQFSNSRSEMNVSTLELGDSALYLCASSPGTSGVPDTQYFGPGTRLTVL.